The clone carrying this T cell receptor (beta chain) was seen only once. The data were obtained in a study of blood T cell repertoires in COVID-19. The germline gives CDR1 MGHRA, CDR2 YSYEKL. The CDR3 has 17 amino acids. Trimming took off 4 bases at V and 0 bases at J, with 16 bases between the two ends. Clones were read by immunoSEQ multiplex PCR, and TCRdb kept only the in-frame ones, dropping some. The sample lists 35,000 to 50,000 clones, about four fifths occurring once. This sequence was found in a woman aged 80 or over with acute or convalescent COVID-19. Sequenced: peripheral blood. The rearrangement joins TRBV4-1 to TRBJ1-3; D is unclear. DNA of the CDR3: TGCGCCAGCAGCCCCGAGGGCGACCGTTCCTCTGGAAACACCATATATTTT. It specifies CASSPEGDRSSGNTIYF.